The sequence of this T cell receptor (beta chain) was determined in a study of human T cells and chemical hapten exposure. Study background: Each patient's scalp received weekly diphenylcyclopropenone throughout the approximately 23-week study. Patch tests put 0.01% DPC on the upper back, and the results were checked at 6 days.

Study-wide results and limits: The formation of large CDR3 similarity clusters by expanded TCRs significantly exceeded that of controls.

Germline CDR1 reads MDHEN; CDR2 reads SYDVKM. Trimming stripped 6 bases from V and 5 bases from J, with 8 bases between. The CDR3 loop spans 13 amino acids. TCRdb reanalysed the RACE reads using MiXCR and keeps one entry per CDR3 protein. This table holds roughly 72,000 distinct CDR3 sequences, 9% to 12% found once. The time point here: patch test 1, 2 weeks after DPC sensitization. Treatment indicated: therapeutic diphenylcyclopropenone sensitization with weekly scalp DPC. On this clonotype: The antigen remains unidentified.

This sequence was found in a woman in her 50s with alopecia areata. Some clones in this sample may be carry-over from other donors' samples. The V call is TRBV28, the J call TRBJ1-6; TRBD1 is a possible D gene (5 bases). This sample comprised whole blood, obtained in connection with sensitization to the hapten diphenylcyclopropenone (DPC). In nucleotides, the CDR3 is TGTGCCAGCAGGGACACAGATAATTCACCCCTCCACTTT. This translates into CASRDTDNSPLHF.